Sequencing of this T cell receptor (beta chain) was carried out in a study of T cells after yellow fever vaccination. Overall study: Preparation of the low-cell-number fractions used SMART-Seq v4 Ultra Low Input.

On this clonotype: Its matching antigen is unknown.

The CDR3 length is 13 residues. V was trimmed by 8 bases and J by 2 bases, leaving 11 bases between them. Germline assignment: CDR1 WSHSY and CDR2 SAAADI. Points from the study as a whole: Clonotypes found in both CD4 and CD8 compartments made up a small share. In FACS-sorted repertoires, abundant clonotypes from the bulk population could appear as contaminants. Subsequent booster samples again held most clones from primary vaccination (nearly 98% CD4, over 80% CD8).

From the 5' RACE reads, TCRdb called clonotypes with MiXCR, one entry per CDR3 protein. The sample consists of approximately 550,000 distinct CDR3 sequences, roughly 21% of them appearing once. V and J are TRBV10-2 and TRBJ2-3; a weak D match, TRBD1 (5 bases). The receptor was derived from a man aged 25-45 years who received the YFV17D yellow fever vaccine. The specimen was PBMCs, collected 15 days after the yellow fever booster vaccination. The CDR3 bases are TGCGCCAGCGGTAGGGGCCTCACAGATACGCAGTATTTT. Its protein is CASGRGLTDTQYF.